The T cell receptor (beta chain) under discussion was sequenced for a study of cytomegalovirus exposure and HLA in healthy donors. It was with 60 Vbeta and 13 Jbeta primers that the PCR ran. TCRdb's table, derived via immunoSEQ multiplex PCR, lists solely in-frame clones and lacks some. Of approximately 100,000 clones in the sample, around 79% were seen once. This clonotype was sampled from a man aged 50-60 years in good health and CMV-seropositive. Sequenced sample: PBMCs.

CDR3 protein: CASSWADRGDEQYF. The CDR3, as DNA: TGTGCCAGCAGTTGGGCAGACAGGGGGGACGAGCAGTACTTC. The rearrangement joins TRBV6-5 to TRBJ2-7, with TRBD1 matching 9 bases. J lost 5 bases, V lost 4 bases, and 6 bases had no gene match. The CDR3 runs 14 residues. From germline, CDR1 is MNHEY and CDR2 SVGAGI.